The table lists the clone carrying this TCR beta chain with many counts. Its antigen remains unidentified. Germline V gene sequence: CDR1 SQVTM, CDR2 ANQGSEA. V lost 5 bases to trimming and J lost 3 bases, with 10 bases between them. The CDR3 consists of 12 residues. The sample is drawn from a study of blood T cells in healthy people across ages. Regarding the study as a whole: Donors of long life had a larger count of naive CD4+ cells and greater diversity than aged donors.

The donors, all healthy, were Caucasians living in Russia, aged roughly 6 to 100. Researchers report isolating at least 7 million PBMCs per sample. Through a sample-barcoded 5' primer and a J-beta primer mix, a second PCR was run for 7 to 11 cycles. TCRdb reanalysed the 5' RACE reads using MiXCR and keeps one entry per CDR3 protein. The table has roughly 550,000 distinct CDR3 sequences, less than 25% seen once; the top ten hold roughly 9%. The sample also formed part of further work on T cells of mothers and their children.

The chain is built from TRBV29-1 and TRBJ1-2; D ambiguous. The specimen was blood. This TCR came from a boy aged 5-17 years in good health. The CDR3 loop is CSVPGPYYGYTF. As DNA, the CDR3 is TGCAGCGTTCCGGGCCCATACTATGGCTACACCTTC.